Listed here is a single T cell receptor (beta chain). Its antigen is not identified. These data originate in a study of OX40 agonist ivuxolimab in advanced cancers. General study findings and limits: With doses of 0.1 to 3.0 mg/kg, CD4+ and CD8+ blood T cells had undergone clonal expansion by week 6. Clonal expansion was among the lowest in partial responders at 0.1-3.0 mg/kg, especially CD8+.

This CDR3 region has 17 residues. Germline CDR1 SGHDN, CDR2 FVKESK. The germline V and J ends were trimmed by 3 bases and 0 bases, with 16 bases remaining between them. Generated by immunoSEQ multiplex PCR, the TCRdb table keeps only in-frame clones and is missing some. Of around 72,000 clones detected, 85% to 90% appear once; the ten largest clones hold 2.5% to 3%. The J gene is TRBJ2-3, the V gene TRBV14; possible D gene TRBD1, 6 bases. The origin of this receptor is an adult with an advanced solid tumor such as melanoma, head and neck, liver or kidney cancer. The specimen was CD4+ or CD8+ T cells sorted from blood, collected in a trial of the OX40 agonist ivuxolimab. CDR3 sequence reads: CASSQTPDRASTDTQYF. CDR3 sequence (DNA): TGTGCCAGCAGCCAGACCCCGGACAGAGCTAGCACAGATACGCAGTATTTT.